This paragraph covers one T cell receptor (beta chain) sequence. Its target is unknown. This entry comes from a study of monozygotic twins with cystic fibrosis. Points from the study as a whole: Monozygotic CF twins shared more identical nucleotide clonotypes than unrelated patients.

Germline V gene lookup returns CDR1 SEHNR and CDR2 FQNEAQ (reference sequence). The CDR3 has 15 residues. With 6 bases removed from V and 2 bases from J, the gap between germline ends came to 17 bases. Sequencing was performed with immunoSEQ multiplex PCR; in TCRdb, only in-frame clones are kept and a portion is missing. Of around 30,000 clones in the sample, around 96% are singletons; the top ten hold about 0.16%. This TCR was sampled from a girl aged 2-10 years with cystic fibrosis. The V and J genes are TRBV7-9 and TRBJ2-7; TRBD2 might be the D (6 bases). Sequencing was performed on blood. DNA for the CDR3: TGTGCCAGCAGTTTTGGGACTCAAACCACCTACGAGCAGTACTTC. Translating it yields CASSFGTQTTYEQYF.